This is a list of T cell receptor beta chains from one sample in a study of T cell repertoires in cytomegalovirus infection. For these TCRs, the target antigens are not known. Using its own MiXCR run on the reads, TCRdb lists one record per CDR3 protein. The sample carries 570,000 or so distinct CDR3 sequences, approximately 40% recorded once. The specimen was cultured PBMCs, collected from culture after CMV antigen stimulation. Receptors originate from a human donor in good health (CMV status not recorded). Some clones in this sample may be carry-over from other donors' samples. The CDR3 runs from the conserved cysteine through the conserved F or W. Only part of the rows carry a size: once, few, many, or a class if the clone is expanded.

v_gene: TRBV4-1
abundance: -
CDR3aa: CASSPRVKGLANTGELFF

v_gene: TRBV6-2/TRBV6-3
abundance: once
CDR3aa: CASRYLGNQPQHF

v_gene: TRBV7-6
abundance: few
CDR3aa: CASSLKGFGELFF

v_gene: TRBV6-8
abundance: -
CDR3aa: CASSRGGRVNSPLHF

v_gene: TRBV10-1
abundance: -
CDR3aa: CASPCFAGSNTGELFF

v_gene: TRBV7-2
abundance: -
CDR3aa: CASSLALAGGGPAFF

v_gene: TRBV7-6
abundance: -
CDR3aa: CASSSTPEGEAFF

v_gene: TRBV7-4
abundance: -
CDR3aa: CASSLTGDIWETQYF

v_gene: TRBV7-9
abundance: few
CDR3aa: CASQRGNTGELFF

v_gene: TRBV27
abundance: -
CDR3aa: CASRPTQGTSPLHF

v_gene: TRBV12-3/TRBV12-4
abundance: -
CDR3aa: CASSSQGPRGPQHF

v_gene: TRBV7-9
abundance: -
CDR3aa: CASSPRKMGSESWAEAFF

v_gene: TRBV7-6
abundance: -
CDR3aa: CASSTPGQGLLEQFF

v_gene: TRBV28
abundance: -
CDR3aa: CASSSGFRGLEQYF

v_gene: TRBV7-9
abundance: few
CDR3aa: CASSLYRENTEAFF

v_gene: TRBV20-1
abundance: -
CDR3aa: CSASDLARRGAYNEQFF

v_gene: TRBV20-1
abundance: -
CDR3aa: CSAPGLVSNEQFF

v_gene: TRBV7-2
abundance: many
CDR3aa: CASSAYTSSYNEQFF

v_gene: TRBV6-1
abundance: -
CDR3aa: CASSSDKGYGYTF

v_gene: TRBV6-5
abundance: -
CDR3aa: CASSYSKLAGGPGVETQYF

v_gene: TRBV5-1
abundance: -
CDR3aa: CASSLVAGDSANEQFF

v_gene: TRBV7-9
abundance: -
CDR3aa: CASTRGGLAKNIQYF

v_gene: TRBV12-3/TRBV12-4
abundance: -
CDR3aa: CASNRSPFEAGNTIYF

v_gene: TRBV4-1
abundance: -
CDR3aa: CASSQVLRDQPQHF

v_gene: TRBV5-6
abundance: -
CDR3aa: CASSFLSPGANVLTF

v_gene: TRBV19
abundance: -
CDR3aa: CASNQRADTQYF

v_gene: TRBV6-1
abundance: -
CDR3aa: CASRRDRPLKAFF

v_gene: TRBV7-2
abundance: -
CDR3aa: CASSLAASGSWDTQYF

v_gene: TRBV6-2/TRBV6-3
abundance: -
CDR3aa: CASSPGQYPQPQHF

v_gene: TRBV12-3/TRBV12-4
abundance: -
CDR3aa: CASSQTVNYGYTF

v_gene: TRBV28
abundance: -
CDR3aa: CASSFSTARGPETQYF

v_gene: TRBV7-2
abundance: -
CDR3aa: CASSLRGTGGGLSREQFF

v_gene: TRBV12-3/TRBV12-4
abundance: -
CDR3aa: CAIRTGRAADTQYF

v_gene: TRBV7-2
abundance: -
CDR3aa: CASSLEGGGLTDTQYF

v_gene: TRBV6-1
abundance: -
CDR3aa: CASSSGPRGNSPLHF

v_gene: TRBV29-1
abundance: -
CDR3aa: CSVRILVNTEAFF

v_gene: TRBV28
abundance: few
CDR3aa: CASSFGTYPWEQYF

v_gene: TRBV4-3
abundance: -
CDR3aa: CASSQELRGSAGELFF